This TCR beta chain was profiled in a study of T cells in Graves' hyperthyroidism and ophthalmopathy (dated by TCRdb to between 2018 and 2021). Study-wide context: Peripheral blood was sampled at the time of initial diagnosis, prior to any treatment. The study also compared thyroid tissue and blood T-cell repertoires from roughly 6 Graves' hyperthyroidism patients. To identify distinguishing TCR V-J signatures, a discovery cohort of about 100 patients was used, comprising under 45 with Graves' ophthalmopathy and around 57 with stable Graves' hyperthyroidism. Whether ophthalmopathy could be predicted prospectively was tested in an independent validation cohort made up of about 18 hyperthyroidism patients plus 17 patients who later progressed to ophthalmopathy. TCR Vbeta CDR3 sequencing of 135 peripheral blood samples (fewer than 45 ophthalmopathy, 75 to 80 hyperthyroidism and approximately 17 progressor patients) is reported in the paper. Following sampling, methimazole starting at 30 mg daily was given to hyperthyroidism patients, and high-dose intravenous methylprednisolone was given to ophthalmopathy patients. For training and testing, the roughly 100 patients in the discovery cohort were randomly divided in a 7:3 ratio.

There are many counts of this clonotype. No cognate antigen has been identified for it. No base-level quality is on record; no much larger clone is a single base apart. Stable Graves' hyperthyroidism was defined as the absence of progression to ophthalmopathy over 18 months of follow-up. Hyperthyroidism patients were aged 18 to 65 years and newly diagnosed, with disease duration of less than 2 months. Exclusion was applied to patients with uncontrolled infections, other autoimmune diseases, pregnancy or lactation. Clinical symptoms, serum thyroxine and TRAb, thyroid ultrasound, and orbital computed tomography formed the basis for the diagnoses. PBMCs were isolated from around 10 ml of fresh peripheral blood by Ficoll-Paque density gradient centrifugation. Trizol reagent was used to extract total RNA, and RNA quality was then checked on an Agilent 2100 Bioanalyzer. Amplification of TCR beta CDR3 regions was carried out from RNA transcripts. A first-round RT-PCR of the TCR CDR3 used the HTBI primer set with the Qiagen OneStep RT-PCR kit. The libraries were constructed in a second round of multiplex PCR and then size-selected and purified. Libraries were sequenced paired-end with 100 bp reads on an Illumina HiSeq2000. The authors' analysis ran thus. SOAPnuke was used to process the raw data, removing reads that contained adapters or uncalled bases, had a mean Phred below 15, or lacked an exact match to the constant primer or identifier. High-quality paired reads were merged using COPE v1.2.5, and each unique nucleotide sequence was defined as a clonotype. Clonotypes were aligned to IMGT TRBV, TRBD and TRBJ reference segments using MiTCR v1.1. Only V-J combinations with frequency above 0.0001, covering 99% to 99.2% of repertoires, were analysed. The TCS score was defined as the ratio of F50 (clonal expansion) to E x V (chaos), calculated using BLOSUM62-based TCRdist between CDR3 peptides within each V-J. Welch's t-statistics and random forest reduced some 510 V-J features to 10 to 15, which were used in a naive Bayes classifier (R e1071). Using fastp trimming at Q25 and MiXCR clonotype assembly, TCRdb reanalyzed the public sequencing data and kept in-frame beta chains. Rows with a matching CDR3 protein are joined into one entry that keeps the most common DNA and genes. TCRdb's processing, not the authors', yielded these V and J calls. In all, the sample holds about 420,000 distinct CDR3 sequences, and approximately 14% of those were seen once. The top ten hold about 14% of the sample.

Trimming accounts for 7 bases at V and 6 bases at J, while the number of junction bases matched to no gene is 12. The CDR3, cysteine through phenylalanine, is 15 amino acids long. Kept here is only the CDR3 DNA, which spans 45 bases and is read in frame from base 1. The germline V gene encodes CDR1 SGHAT and CDR2 FQNNGV. What the research found in general, with its limitations: Most expanded thyroid clonotypes (frequency above 0.001) were also detected in blood, suggesting blood repertoires may reflect thyroid immune responses. Ophthalmopathy was separated from stable hyperthyroidism by a 13 V-J signature model, with 85% to 90% sensitivity and about 81% specificity obtained in cross-validation and 80%/75% obtained in testing. No statistical method was used to fix the sample size in advance, and group allocation was not hidden from the investigators. In validation, the model predicted progression to ophthalmopathy a median of about 6 months before onset, with roughly 68% sensitivity and roughly 77% specificity.

The chain is encoded by TRBV11-2 joined to TRBJ2-5; 9 bases in between match TRBD2. Source material: blood. The sequence was collected from a woman aged 18-35 years with Graves' hyperthyroidism. CDR3 sequence: CASTFRGLASQTQYF. The sequenced DNA: TGTGCCAGCACCTTCAGGGGACTAGCCTCTCAGACCCAGTACTTC. The CDR3 plus the reference TRBV11-2 and TRBJ2-5 genes for the other parts give the full variable domain: EAGVAQSPRYKIIEKRQSVAFWCNPISGHATLYWYQQILGQGPKLLIQFQNNGVVDDSQLPKDRFSAERLKGVDSTLKIQPAKLEDSAVYLCASTFRGLASQTQYFGPGTRLLVL.